Presented here are 16 T cell receptor beta chains from one specimen sequenced in a study of cytomegalovirus exposure and HLA in healthy donors. The PCR contained 60 Vbeta and 13 Jbeta primers. Generated by immunoSEQ multiplex PCR, the TCRdb table keeps only in-frame clones and is missing some. The sample carries approximately 220,000 clones, 70% to 90% recorded once. The sequenced sample consisted of PBMCs. The origin of the receptors is a man under 40 in good health and CMV-seronegative.

The chain employs TRBV9 and TRBJ2-1; maybe TRBD2 (5 bases). V lost 3 bases and J 10 bases, leaving 20 bases between the germline ends. The CDR3 spans 15 residues. CDR1 is SGDLS and CDR2 is YYNGEE in the germline V gene. Written as DNA, the CDR3 is TGTGCCAGCAGCGCACCGCCGGGAACCCTGGGGGAGCAGTTCTTC. Protein product: CASSAPPGTLGEQFF.

The chain uses TRBV28 and TRBJ1-5; possibly TRBD1 for D (6 bases). CDR1 and CDR2 from the germline V gene are MDHEN and SYDVKM. Trimming shortened V by 8 bases and J by 4 bases, and 12 bases separated the two germline ends. The CDR3 extends over 13 amino acids. In DNA, the CDR3 is TGTGCCAGCTCGGACAGATCGAATCAGCCCCAGCATTTT. Its translation is CASSDRSNQPQHF.

The chain combines TRBV4-2 with TRBJ2-1, with 11 bases fitting TRBD2. The trim removed 1 base at V and 2 bases at J, leaving 4 bases unmatched. Looked up from germline, CDR1 is LGHNA and CDR2 is YNFKEQ. The CDR3 spans 17 residues. The DNA for the CDR3 is TGTGCCAGCAGCCAAGGGACTAGCGGGCAACCCTACAATGAGCAGTTCTTC. Its protein product is CASSQGTSGQPYNEQFF.

This clone was recorded once. V and J are TRBV6-5 and TRBJ1-2; a possible D gene is TRBD1 (6 bases). CDR1 MNHEY and CDR2 SVGAGI come from the germline V gene. The CDR3 length is 12 residues. V gave up 9 bases and J gave up 8 bases, with 16 bases separating them. The CDR3 protein is CASWPGAGGYTF. In DNA form, the CDR3 reads TGTGCCAGTTGGCCAGGGGCGGGCGGCTACACCTTC.

The gene calls are TRBV5-4 and TRBJ1-2, with 10 bases identical to TRBD1. CDR3 length: 14 amino acids. V dropped 4 bases and J dropped 13; count of bases not matched to a gene: 13. CDR1 SGHNT and CDR2 YYREEE come from the germline V gene (reference sequence). CDR3 bases: TGTGCCAGCAGCCTCGGGACAGGGGTACTGCCCAGCACCTTC. This gives the protein CASSLGTGVLPSTF.

The gene calls are TRBV5-6 and TRBJ1-6; no clear D. Germline CDR1 reads SGHDT; CDR2 reads YYEEEE. Trimming took off 0 bases at V and 7 bases at J, with 8 bases between the two ends. The CDR3 spans 14 residues. Written as DNA, the CDR3 is TGTGCCAGCAGCTTGGGCGGTTCAAATTCACCCCTCCACTTT. Amino acids: CASSLGGSNSPLHF.

The gene calls are TRBV9 and TRBJ2-2, with D tentatively TRBD1 (6 bases). Germline V CDR1 and CDR2: SGDLS, YYNGEE. The CDR3 contains 14 residues. V shed 3 bases and J shed 7 bases, with 13 bases lying between them. The CDR3, as DNA: TGTGCCAGCAGCGCCACAGGGTTGCGCGGGGAGCTGTTTTTT. This gives the protein CASSATGLRGELFF.

This chain connects TRBV25-1 to TRBJ1-1; D might be TRBD1 (5 bases). CDR3 size: 13 residues. The V end was cut by 6 bases, the J end by 3 bases, with 11 bases between. CDR1 and CDR2 (germline): MGHDK, SYGVNS. CDR3 loop: CASRKQEYTEAFF. In nucleotides, the CDR3 is TGTGCCAGCAGAAAACAGGAATACACTGAAGCTTTCTTT.

The V call is TRBV7-9, the J call TRBJ2-7, with TRBD2 matching 9 bases. V was pared by 5 bases and J by 7 bases, with 12 bases of the junction left unmatched. The germline CDR1 and CDR2 sequences are SEHNR and FQNEAQ (reference sequence). This CDR3 contains 15 residues. This CDR3 reads CASSPGVAGAEEQYF. The CDR3 nucleotides are TGTGCCAGCAGCCCCGGGGTAGCGGGGGCGGAGGAGCAGTACTTC.

V and J are TRBV2 and TRBJ2-5, with 8 bases matching TRBD2. Germline trimming cut 6 bases from V and 4 bases from J; bases unmatched to any gene: 13. CDR3 length: 16 residues. From germline, CDR1 is SNHLY and CDR2 FYNNEI. CDR3 sequence (DNA): TGTGCCAGCAGGAGGGCCGGGGGACTAGGGCGAGAGACCCAGTACTTC. Amino acid sequence: CASRRAGGLGRETQYF. The variable domain in full, completed from reference TRBV2 and TRBJ2-5, reads EPEVTQTPSHQVTQMGQEVILRCVPISNHLYFYWYRQILGQKVEFLVSFYNNEISEKSEIFDDQFSVERPDGSNFTLKIRSTKLEDSAMYFCASRRAGGLGRETQYFGPGTRLLVL.

The rearrangement links TRBV7-3 to TRBJ2-1; D is possibly TRBD2 (5 bases). The CDR3 is made up of 15 amino acids. Germline values: CDR1 SGHTA, CDR2 FQGTGA. V was pared by 4 bases and J by 8 bases, with 18 bases between. CDR3 bases: TGTGCCAGCAGCTCCTTGGAAGGTCGAGGGTATGAGCAGTTCTTC. It is translated as CASSSLEGRGYEQFF.

The V call is TRBV5-1, the J call TRBJ2-1; 13 bases are a match to TRBD2. Germline V gene data show CDR1 as SGHRS and CDR2 as YFSETQ. The CDR3 length is 17 residues. Germline trimming cut 3 bases from V and 2 bases from J; bases unmatched to any gene: 5. CDR3 protein: CASSSGLAGLTYNEQFF. Written as DNA, the CDR3 is TGCGCCAGCAGCTCGGGACTAGCGGGGCTAACCTACAATGAGCAGTTCTTC.

The gene calls are TRBV7-6 and TRBJ2-5; D is ambiguous. Germline V gene data show CDR1 as SGHVS and CDR2 as FNYEAQ. The ends were cut back, 1 base at V and 1 base at J, with 7 bases in the middle. The CDR3 runs to 14 residues. The CDR3 DNA reads as TGTGCCAGCAGCTTAGACGCAGTCCAAGAGACCCAGTACTTC. Protein: CASSLDAVQETQYF. The entire variable domain, with the rest obtained from reference TRBV7-6 and TRBJ2-5, is as follows: GAGVSQSPRYKVTKRGQDVALRCDPISGHVSLYWYRQALGQGPEFLTYFNYEAQQDKSGLPNDRFSAERPEGSISTLTIQRTEQRDSAMYRCASSLDAVQETQYFGPGTRLLVL.

The rearrangement links TRBV15 to TRBJ2-3; 7 bases align to TRBD1. Trimming at V came to 2 bases and at J to 2 bases, leaving 7 bases not matched to a gene. Germline lookup yields CDR1 LNHNV and CDR2 YYDKDF (reference sequence). The CDR3 is made up of 16 amino acids. In DNA form, the CDR3 reads TGTGCCACCAGCAGAAGGACAGGCGACGACACAGATACGCAGTATTTT. Translated, it gives CATSRRTGDDTDTQYF.

In DNA form, the CDR3 reads TGTGCCAGCAGTGAAGCGCGGGAGCAGTTCTTC. This translates into CASSEAREQFF. J is TRBJ2-1 and V is TRBV6-1; D is unresolved. The germline V gene encodes CDR1 MNHNS and CDR2 SASEGT. The CDR3 spans 11 residues. V was clipped by 0 bases and J by 10 bases, with 4 bases between them.

The rearrangement joins TRBV5-1 to TRBJ2-1; D might be TRBD2 (5 bases). The V gene lost 0 bases and the J gene lost 3 bases, with 10 bases spanning the gap. This CDR3 has 15 amino acids. The germline gives CDR1 SGHRS, CDR2 YFSETQ. The CDR3 region is CASSLVPGNYNEQFF. As DNA, the CDR3 is TGCGCCAGCAGCTTGGTGCCGGGGAACTACAATGAGCAGTTCTTC.